The 5 T cell receptor beta chains below all came from one sample that was sequenced in a study of blood T cell repertoires in COVID-19. Sequencing was performed with immunoSEQ multiplex PCR; in TCRdb, only in-frame clones are kept and a portion is missing. The data show about 200,000 clones, approximately 85% seen once. The sequenced sample consisted of peripheral blood. The receptors were gathered from an elderly woman with acute or convalescent COVID-19.

This clone came up once. V gene TRBV27 combines with J gene TRBJ1-2, with D perhaps matching TRBD1 (5 bases). Trimming stripped 4 bases from V and 6 bases from J, with 9 bases between. Germline CDR1 and CDR2: MNHEY and SMNVEV (reference sequence). The CDR3 runs to 12 residues. The CDR3 here is CASSSRQNGYTF. The CDR3 coding sequence is TGTGCCAGCAGTTCAAGACAGAATGGCTACACCTTC.

This clone was found once. The V call is TRBV7-2, the J call TRBJ1-5, with TRBD1 matching over 8 bases. Losses at the gene ends were 5 bases for V and 1 base for J; bases not matched to a gene: 7. CDR1 and CDR2 from the germline V gene are SGHTA and FQGNSA. This CDR3 contains 16 residues. CDR3 sequence: CASSRGQGLSNQPQHF. CDR3 coding DNA: TGTGCCAGCAGCAGAGGACAGGGCTTGAGCAATCAGCCCCAGCATTTT.

The chain has TRBV18 and TRBJ2-1; D not resolved. The CDR3 sequence is 15 residues long. Germline V CDR1 and CDR2: KGHSH, LQKENI. V was trimmed by 1 base and J by 10 bases, leaving 17 bases between them. The CDR3 region has the DNA TGTGCCAGCTCACCACAGTCAATCTTACAGTACGAGCAGTTCTTC. It encodes CASSPQSILQYEQFF.

Concerning this clone: Within the sample, other DNA sequences also encode this same CDR3. This chain links TRBV7-2 with TRBJ1-2; perhaps TRBD1 as D (5 bases). The length of the CDR3 is 12 residues. The germline V and J ends were trimmed by 2 bases and 5 bases, with 6 bases remaining between them. Germline-derived CDR1 and CDR2 are SGHTA and FQGNSA. The CDR3 here is CASSLQGYGYTF. Here the CDR3 DNA reads TGTGCCAGCAGCTTACAGGGTTATGGCTACACCTTC.

The gene calls are TRBV4-1 and TRBJ1-4; perhaps TRBD1 as D (6 bases). Germline V gene lookup returns CDR1 MGHRA and CDR2 YSYEKL. V gave up 0 bases and J gave up 7 bases, with 12 bases separating them. The CDR3 has 15 residues. The CDR3 sequence: CASSQDWGGIEKLFF. In nucleotides, the CDR3 is TGCGCCAGCAGCCAAGACTGGGGGGGCATTGAAAAACTGTTTTTT.